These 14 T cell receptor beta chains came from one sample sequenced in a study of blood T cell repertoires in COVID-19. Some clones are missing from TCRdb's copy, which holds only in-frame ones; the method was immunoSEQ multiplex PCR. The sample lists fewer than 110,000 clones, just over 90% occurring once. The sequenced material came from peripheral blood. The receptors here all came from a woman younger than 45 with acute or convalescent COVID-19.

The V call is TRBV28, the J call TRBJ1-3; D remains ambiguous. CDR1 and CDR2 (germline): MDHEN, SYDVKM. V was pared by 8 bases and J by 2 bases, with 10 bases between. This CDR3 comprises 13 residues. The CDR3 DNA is TGTGCCAGCCATATGAGGGCTGGAAACACCATATATTTT. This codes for CASHMRAGNTIYF. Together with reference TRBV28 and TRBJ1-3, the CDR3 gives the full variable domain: DVKVTQSSRYLVKRTGEKVFLECVQDMDHENMFWYRQDPGLGLRLIYFSYDVKMKEKGDIPEGYSVSREKKERFSLILESASTNQTSMYLCASHMRAGNTIYFGEGSWLTVV.

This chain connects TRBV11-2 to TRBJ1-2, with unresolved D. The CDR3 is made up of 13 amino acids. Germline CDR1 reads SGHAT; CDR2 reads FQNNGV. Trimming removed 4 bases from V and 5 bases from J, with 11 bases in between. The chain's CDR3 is CASSSEGFYGYTF. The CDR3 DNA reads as TGTGCCAGCAGCTCTGAGGGCTTTTATGGCTACACCTTC.

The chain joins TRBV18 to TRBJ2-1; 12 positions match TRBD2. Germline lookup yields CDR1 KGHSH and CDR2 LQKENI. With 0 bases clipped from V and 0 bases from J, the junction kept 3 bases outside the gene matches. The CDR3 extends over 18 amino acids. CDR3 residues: CASSPPASGRVSYNEQFF. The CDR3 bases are TGTGCCAGCTCACCACCGGCTAGCGGGAGGGTCTCCTACAATGAGCAGTTCTTC.

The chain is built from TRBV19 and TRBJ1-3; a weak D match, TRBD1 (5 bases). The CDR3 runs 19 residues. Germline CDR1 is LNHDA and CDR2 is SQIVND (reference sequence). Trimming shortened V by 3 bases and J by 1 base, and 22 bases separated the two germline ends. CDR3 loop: CASSMTGRTHRESGNTIYF. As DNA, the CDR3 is TGTGCCAGTAGTATGACCGGAAGGACACACCGAGAATCTGGAAACACCATATATTTT.

The CDR3 region is CASSPAGTSTDTQYF. The CDR3 bases are TGTGCCAGCAGCCCCGCGGGGACTAGCACAGATACGCAGTATTTT. V usage is TRBV7-9 and J usage is TRBJ2-3, with D possibly matching TRBD2 (6 bases). This CDR3 is 15 amino acids long. The V and J ends lost 5 bases and 0 bases respectively, with 12 bases between them. CDR1 is SEHNR and CDR2 is FQNEAQ in the germline V gene (reference sequence).

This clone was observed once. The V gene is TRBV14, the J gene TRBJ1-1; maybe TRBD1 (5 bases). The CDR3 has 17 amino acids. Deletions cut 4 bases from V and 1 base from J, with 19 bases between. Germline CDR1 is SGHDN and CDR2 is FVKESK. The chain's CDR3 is CASSRSSHDRRNTEAFF. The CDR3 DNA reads TGTGCCAGCAGCCGCTCCTCCCACGACAGACGGAACACTGAAGCTTTCTTT. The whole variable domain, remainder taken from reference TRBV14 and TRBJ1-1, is EAGVTQFPSHSVIEKGQTVTLRCDPISGHDNLYWYRRVMGKEIKFLLHFVKESKQDESGMPNNRFLAERTGGTYSTLKVQPAELEDSGVYFCASSRSSHDRRNTEAFFGQGTRLTVV.

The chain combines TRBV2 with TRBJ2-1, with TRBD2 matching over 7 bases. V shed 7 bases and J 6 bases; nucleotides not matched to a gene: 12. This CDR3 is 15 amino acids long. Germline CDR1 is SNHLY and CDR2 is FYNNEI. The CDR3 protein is CASIIGLEGPNEQFF. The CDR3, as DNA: TGTGCCAGCATTATAGGACTAGAGGGCCCCAATGAGCAGTTCTTC.

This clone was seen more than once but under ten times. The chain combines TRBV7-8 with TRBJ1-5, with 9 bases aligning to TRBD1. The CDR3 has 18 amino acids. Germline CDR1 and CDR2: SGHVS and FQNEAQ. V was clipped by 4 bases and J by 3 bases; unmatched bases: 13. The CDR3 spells CASSYLPPGTGPNQPQHF. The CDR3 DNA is TGTGCCAGCAGCTATCTACCCCCCGGGACAGGGCCCAATCAGCCCCAGCATTTT.

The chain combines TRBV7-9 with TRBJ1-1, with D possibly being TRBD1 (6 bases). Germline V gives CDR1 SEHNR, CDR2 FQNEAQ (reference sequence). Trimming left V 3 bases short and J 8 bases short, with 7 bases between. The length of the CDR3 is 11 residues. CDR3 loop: CASSLTGEAFF. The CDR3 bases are TGTGCCAGCAGCTTGACAGGAGAAGCTTTCTTT.

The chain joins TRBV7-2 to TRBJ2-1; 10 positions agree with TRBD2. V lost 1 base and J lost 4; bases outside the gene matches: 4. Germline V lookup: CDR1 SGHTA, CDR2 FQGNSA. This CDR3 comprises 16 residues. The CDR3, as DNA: TGTGCCAGCAGCTTAGAGCGGGGGGGCAGGTACAATGAGCAGTTCTTC. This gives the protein CASSLERGGRYNEQFF.

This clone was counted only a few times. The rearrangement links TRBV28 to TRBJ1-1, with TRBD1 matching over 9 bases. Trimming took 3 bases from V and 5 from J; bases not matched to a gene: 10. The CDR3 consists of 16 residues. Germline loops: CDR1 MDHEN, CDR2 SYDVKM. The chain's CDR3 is CASSFVPGQGLTEAFF. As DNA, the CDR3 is TGTGCCAGCAGTTTTGTCCCGGGACAGGGCTTGACTGAAGCTTTCTTT.

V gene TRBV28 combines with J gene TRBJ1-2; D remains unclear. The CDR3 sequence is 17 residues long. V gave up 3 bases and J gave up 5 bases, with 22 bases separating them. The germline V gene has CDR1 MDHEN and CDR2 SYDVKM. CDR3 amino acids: CASSFLGSGSSDYGYTF. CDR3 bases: TGTGCCAGCAGTTTTCTTGGATCGGGAAGTAGTGATTATGGCTACACCTTC.

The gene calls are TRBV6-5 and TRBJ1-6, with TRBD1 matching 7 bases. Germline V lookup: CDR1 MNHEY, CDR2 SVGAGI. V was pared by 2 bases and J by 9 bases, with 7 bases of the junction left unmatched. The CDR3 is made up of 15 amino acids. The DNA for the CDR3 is TGTGCCAGCAGTTACGGGTGGACAGGCGGTTCACCCCTCCACTTT. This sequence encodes CASSYGWTGGSPLHF.

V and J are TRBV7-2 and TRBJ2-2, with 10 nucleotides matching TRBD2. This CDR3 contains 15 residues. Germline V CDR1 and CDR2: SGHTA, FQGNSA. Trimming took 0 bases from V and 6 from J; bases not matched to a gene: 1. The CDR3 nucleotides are TGTGCCAGCAGCTTAGCAGCGGGGGGGCCCGGGGAGCTGTTTTTT. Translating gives CASSLAAGGPGELFF.